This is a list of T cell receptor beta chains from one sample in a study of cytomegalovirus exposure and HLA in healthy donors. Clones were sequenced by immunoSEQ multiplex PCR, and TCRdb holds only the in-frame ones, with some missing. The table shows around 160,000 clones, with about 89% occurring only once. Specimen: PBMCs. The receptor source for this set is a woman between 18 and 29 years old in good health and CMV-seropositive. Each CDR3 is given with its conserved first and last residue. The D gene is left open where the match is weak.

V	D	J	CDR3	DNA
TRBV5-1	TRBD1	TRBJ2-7	CASSSPGGYEQYF	TGCGCCAGCAGCTCTCCAGGGGGTTACGAGCAGTACTTC
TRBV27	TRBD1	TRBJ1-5	CASSRTGGGSNFWPQHF	TGTGCCAGCAGTCGGACAGGGGGCGGTTCGAACTTTTGGCCCCAGCATTTT
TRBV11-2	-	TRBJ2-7	CASSLDRGVYEQYF	TGTGCCAGCAGCTTAGACAGGGGCGTCTACGAGCAGTACTTC
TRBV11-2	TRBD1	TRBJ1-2	CASSLVGTGHYGYTF	TGTGCCAGCAGCTTAGTTGGGACAGGGCACTATGGCTACACCTTC
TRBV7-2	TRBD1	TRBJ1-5	CASSTWTGNSNQPQHF	TGTGCCAGCAGCACCTGGACAGGGAATAGCAATCAGCCCCAGCATTTT
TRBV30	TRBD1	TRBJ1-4	CAGRQGNEKLFF	TGTGCCGGCCGACAGGGAAATGAAAAACTGTTTTTT
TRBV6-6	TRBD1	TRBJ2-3	CASSQGQRTDTQYF	TGTGCCAGCAGTCAGGGACAGCGCACAGATACGCAGTATTTT
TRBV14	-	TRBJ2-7	CASSQANRGEQYF	TGTGCCAGCAGCCAAGCGAACCGGGGCGAGCAGTACTTC
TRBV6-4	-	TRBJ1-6	CASSRDSYNSPLHF	TGTGCCAGCAGTCGGGACTCCTATAATTCACCCCTCCACTTT
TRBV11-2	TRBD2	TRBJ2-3	CASSPLAGGIGDTQYF	TGTGCCAGCAGTCCTCTAGCGGGGGGGATTGGAGATACGCAGTATTTT
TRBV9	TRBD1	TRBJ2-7	CASSVSTGGYEQYF	TGTGCCAGCAGCGTATCGACAGGGGGCTACGAGCAGTACTTC